These T cell receptor beta chains were read from a single sample in a study of cytomegalovirus exposure and HLA in healthy donors. The protocol was immunoSEQ multiplex PCR, while the TCRdb copy is restricted to in-frame clones and leaves out a portion. The repertoire has fewer than 70,000 clones, approximately 90% of them found once; the top ten carry approximately 3%. The sample comprised PBMCs. These receptors were taken from a man between 18 and 35 years old in good health and CMV-seronegative. The CDR3 runs from the conserved cysteine through the conserved F or W. The D gene is left open where the match is weak. Size is stated for part of the rows, as once, few or many counts, or as a class when the clone is expanded.

J	V	D	size	CDR3	DNA
TRBJ1-2	TRBV19	-	-	CATLKRQEGSGYGYTF	TGTGCCACTCTGAAAAGACAGGAAGGATCGGGCTATGGCTACACCTTC
TRBJ2-1	TRBV10-1	TRBD2	-	CASSVSRRGNEQFF	TGCGCCAGCAGTGTGAGTAGGCGGGGGAATGAGCAGTTCTTC
TRBJ2-7	TRBV27	TRBD2	once	CASSFLAGDLYEQYF	TGTGCCAGCAGTTTCCTAGCGGGAGACCTCTACGAGCAGTACTTC
TRBJ1-4	TRBV5-4	TRBD1	-	CASSPRDSTHEKLFF	TGTGCCAGCAGCCCTCGGGACAGTACGCATGAAAAACTGTTTTTT
TRBJ2-2	TRBV6-1	TRBD2	-	CASSVTGLAGNTGELFF	TGTGCCAGCAGTGTGACGGGACTAGCGGGAAACACCGGGGAGCTGTTTTTT
TRBJ1-4	TRBV19	TRBD1	-	CASTTTGGAWEKLFF	TGTGCCAGTACCACAACAGGGGGTGCGTGGGAAAAACTGTTTTTT
TRBJ1-1	TRBV5-1	-	-	CASSFAGGTEAFF	TGCGCCAGCAGCTTTGCGGGAGGCACTGAAGCTTTCTTT
TRBJ1-5	TRBV15	-	-	CATSRAATGLGQPQHF	TGTGCCACCAGCAGAGCGGCGACAGGTTTGGGTCAGCCCCAGCATTTT
TRBJ2-5	TRBV7-9	TRBD1	-	CASSLIVGQKETQYF	TGTGCCAGCAGCTTAATAGTGGGACAGAAAGAGACCCAGTACTTC
TRBJ1-2	TRBV6-5	-	-	CASSPGGYGYTF	TGTGCCAGCAGTCCCGGGGGCTATGGCTACACCTTC
TRBJ2-7	TRBV27	TRBD2	few	CASSSYRLAGESYEQYF	TGTGCCAGCAGTTCCTACAGACTAGCGGGCGAATCCTACGAGCAGTACTTC
TRBJ1-5	TRBV28	-	-	CASNLELAGRPQHF	TGTGCCAGCAATCTTGAGTTGGCGGGCCGCCCCCAGCATTTT
TRBJ2-5	TRBV13	TRBD2	-	CASTKRESRETQYF	TGTGCCAGCACCAAGCGGGAGTCGCGGGAGACCCAGTACTTC
TRBJ1-1	TRBV9	-	-	CASSSLDRRRTEAFF	TGTGCCAGCAGCTCCCTAGACAGGAGGCGCACTGAAGCTTTCTTT
TRBJ2-7	TRBV11-2	-	-	CASSTDRVSSYEQYF	TGTGCCAGCAGCACTGACAGAGTATCCTCCTACGAGCAGTACTTC
TRBJ2-5	TRBV18	-	once	CASSPGVRRETQYF	TGTGCCAGCTCACCCGGGGTCCGTCGGGAGACCCAGTACTTC